This T cell receptor beta chain was observed in a study of early T cells in non-severe SARS-CoV-2 infection. Study summary: Bulk RNA from unsorted whole blood was sequenced; chains were unpaired.

Study-wide findings and caveats: VDJdb matches were skewed toward anti-spike CD8 T cell responses.

This CDR3 is 15 amino acids long. V lost 3 bases and J lost 5, with 15 bases in between. Germline V gene data show CDR1 as SGHRS and CDR2 as YFSETQ. This clonotype was seen ten or more times. As yet, its antigen is unknown. TCRdb analysed the 5' RACE reads with MiXCR anew, one entry per CDR3 protein. The sample has about 27,000 distinct CDR3 sequences; around 3% are singletons. Sequenced input: whole blood. The source is an adult who was a healthcare worker with PCR-confirmed SARS-CoV-2 infection or an uninfected control (not recorded which). V usage is TRBV5-1 and J usage is TRBJ2-1; D gene unclear. CDR3 coding DNA: TGCGCCAGCAGCTCTCAAGGGCAGCAGAACAATGAGCAGTTCTTC. It is translated as CASSSQGQQNNEQFF.